The 24 T cell receptor beta chains below were found in one sample sequenced in a study of blood T cell repertoires in COVID-19 (dated by TCRdb to the early 2020s). The library was generated by the immunoSEQ multiplex PCR assay. TCRdb retrieved this table from immuneACCESS and kept in-frame rearrangements only. Not all clones are present; in checked studies, unresolved V genes account for under half, and no reason is known for the remainder. For this sample there are approximately 83,000 clones; approximately 77% appear just once. 9.8% of the sample is held by the ten biggest clonotypes. Specimen: peripheral blood. Receptors originate from a woman of 80 years or more with acute or convalescent COVID-19.

The chain is built from TRBV18 and TRBJ2-7; D uncertain. The CDR3 has 13 residues. V was clipped by 2 bases and J by 4 bases, with 9 bases between them. Germline V gene lookup returns CDR1 KGHSH and CDR2 LQKENI. CDR3 in DNA: TGTGCCAGCTCACCAGCCACTCTATACGAGCAGTACTTC. Translating it yields CASSPATLYEQYF. Variable domain in full (rest from reference TRBV18 and TRBJ2-7): NAGVMQNPRHLVRRRGQEARLRCSPMKGHSHVYWYRQLPEEGLKFMVYLQKENIIDESGMPKERFSAEFPKEGPSILRIQQVVRGDSAAYFCASSPATLYEQYFGPGTRLTVT.

The J gene is TRBJ1-6, the V gene TRBV7-2; the D gene is possibly TRBD1 (5 bases). This CDR3 region has 15 residues. Between the trimmed V and J ends, which lost 1 base and 7 bases, there was a span of 11 bases. In germline, CDR1 is SGHTA, CDR2 FQGNSA. DNA of the CDR3: TGTGCCAGCAGCTTAGGGGGGGGGACGAATTCACCCCTCCACTTT. The encoded protein is CASSLGGGTNSPLHF.

A word on this clone: The same CDR3 can be traced to other DNA sequences in this sample. The chain joins TRBV7-9 to TRBJ1-3; D uncertain. This CDR3 is built from 14 residues. V was pared by 1 base and J by 0 bases, with 4 bases between. From germline, CDR1 is SEHNR and CDR2 FQNEAQ (reference sequence). The CDR3 DNA reads as TGTGCCAGCAGCTTAGACAGCTCTGGAAACACCATATATTTT. Its translation: CASSLDSSGNTIYF. The variable domain in full, with the rest retrieved from reference TRBV7-9 and TRBJ1-3, is DTGVSQNPRHKITKRGQNVTFRCDPISEHNRLYWYRQTLGQGPEFLTYFQNEAQLEKSRLLSDRFSAERPKGSFSTLEIQRTEQGDSAMYLCASSLDSSGNTIYFGEGSWLTVV.

V usage is TRBV10-2 and J usage is TRBJ2-1, with D perhaps TRBD1 (6 bases). V lost 7 bases and J lost 4, with 32 bases in between. CDR3 length: 20 amino acids. The V gene's germline CDR1 is WSHSY and CDR2 SAAADI. The CDR3 coding sequence is TGCGCCAGCACATCGCCTTCTGGCAGGGGCCTCTCCCAGCCTTACAATGAGCAGTTCTTC. Its translation: CASTSPSGRGLSQPYNEQFF.

CDR3 DNA: TGCGCCAGCAGCTTGGGAGGGAAAAGGGGCTACACCTTC. Amino acid sequence: CASSLGGKRGYTF. V gene TRBV5-1 combines with J gene TRBJ1-2, with D uncertain. Germline CDR1 and CDR2: SGHRS and YFSETQ. The CDR3 consists of 13 residues. Between the trimmed V and J ends, which lost 0 bases and 8 bases, there was a span of 11 bases.

The chain recombines TRBV6-1 with TRBJ1-2; D is unclear. CDR1 is MNHNS, CDR2 SASEGT, per germline. The CDR3 is 13 residues long. V was shortened by 3 bases and J by 2 bases, with 7 bases between the two germline ends. The CDR3 loop is CASSDGRNYGYTF. DNA of the CDR3: TGTGCCAGCAGTGATGGCAGGAACTATGGCTACACCTTC.

This chain uses TRBV7-2 with TRBJ1-6, with no clear D. Trimming removed 4 bases from V and 4 bases from J, with 14 bases in between. The CDR3 has 16 amino acids. In germline, CDR1 is SGHTA, CDR2 FQGNSA. In DNA form, the CDR3 reads TGTGCCAGCAGCTATCAGATGAGGTTTTATAATTCACCCCTCCACTTT. Protein product: CASSYQMRFYNSPLHF. The full variable domain, in which reference TRBV7-2 and TRBJ1-6 provide the parts outside the CDR3, is GAGVSQSPSNKVTEKGKDVELRCDPISGHTALYWYRQSLGQGLEFLIYFQGNSAPDKSGLPSDRFSAERTGGSVSTLTIQRTQQEDSAVYLCASSYQMRFYNSPLHFGNGTRLTVT.

CDR3 sequence reads: CASSCYDRVGTEAFF. CDR3 DNA sequence: TGTGCCAGCAGCTGTTACGACAGGGTCGGCACTGAAGCTTTCTTT. This chain uses TRBV21-1 with TRBJ1-1; the table's TRBD1 call for D was not verified on the DNA. TRBV21-1 is marked as a pseudogene. The CDR3 spans 15 residues.

Here the CDR3 DNA reads TGTGCCATCCGCGGGTTAGCGAACACCGGGGAGCTGTTTTTT. Amino acids: CAIRGLANTGELFF. The chain joins TRBV6-5 to TRBJ2-2, with D maybe TRBD2 (5 bases). Germline values: CDR1 MNHEY, CDR2 SVGAGI. Between the trimmed V and J ends, which lost 10 bases and 0 bases, there was a span of 12 bases. The CDR3 sequence is 14 residues long.

The chain joins TRBV9 to TRBJ1-5; possible D gene TRBD1, 6 bases. The CDR3 runs 15 residues. V lost 0 bases, J lost 2 bases, and 9 bases lay in between. Germline V gene sequence: CDR1 SGDLS, CDR2 YYNGEE. CDR3 amino acids: CASSVGTVGNQPQHF. CDR3 DNA sequence: TGTGCCAGCAGCGTAGGGACAGTGGGCAATCAGCCCCAGCATTTT.

The V gene is TRBV5-6, the J gene TRBJ1-2, with TRBD1 as a possible D gene (6 bases). The CDR3 contains 13 residues. Per germline, CDR1 SGHDT and CDR2 YYEEEE. V was cut by 4 bases and J by 3 bases, with 10 bases left in between. CDR3 nucleotide sequence: TGTGCCAGCAGCCAACAGGGCGACTATGGCTACACCTTC. Protein sequence: CASSQQGDYGYTF.

The chain uses TRBV7-3 and TRBJ2-2; TRBD2 is a possible D gene (6 bases). The V end lost 5 bases, the J end lost 0 bases, and 7 bases lay between the germline ends. Germline V gene sequence: CDR1 SGHTA, CDR2 FQGTGA. This CDR3 region has 14 residues. As DNA, the CDR3 is TGTGCCAGCAGCCGGGAGCCGAACACCGGGGAGCTGTTTTTT. Amino acids: CASSREPNTGELFF.

The chain has TRBV7-2 and TRBJ1-2; 9 nucleotides align to TRBD1. Germline V gene sequence: CDR1 SGHTA, CDR2 FQGNSA. V shed 5 bases, J shed 7 bases, and the junction held 17 bases outside the gene matches. The CDR3 totals 17 residues. For the CDR3, the DNA is TGTGCCAGCAGCATACCGGGACAGGGCGTTGTCAACGGTGGCTACACCTTC. Translating it yields CASSIPGQGVVNGGYTF.

The rearrangement joins TRBV28 to TRBJ1-1; 7 positions match TRBD1. The CDR3 is 17 amino acids. V lost 5 bases and J lost 2; bases outside the gene matches: 14. Germline-derived CDR1 and CDR2 are MDHEN and SYDVKM. In nucleotides, the CDR3 is TGTGCCAGCAGTCCTATCCAGGGAGACAGGGAAAACACTGAAGCTTTCTTT. Encoded protein: CASSPIQGDRENTEAFF.

The rearrangement joins TRBV7-3 to TRBJ1-1, with 11 bases matching TRBD1. The V gene's germline CDR1 is SGHTA and CDR2 FQGTGA. Trimming at V came to 0 bases and at J to 1 base, leaving 7 bases not matched to a gene. This CDR3 is built from 18 residues. CDR3 in amino acids: CASSLTGDRGTWNTEAFF. In nucleotides, the CDR3 is TGTGCCAGCAGCTTAACGGGGGACAGGGGGACTTGGAACACTGAAGCTTTCTTT.

V is TRBV19 and J is TRBJ1-2, with 9 bases fitting TRBD1. The ends lost 4 bases at V and 4 bases at J; junction bases unmatched: 4. CDR1 LNHDA and CDR2 SQIVND come from the germline V gene (reference sequence). The CDR3 spans 14 residues. CDR3 sequence reads: CASSTPDRGYGYTF. The CDR3 DNA is TGTGCCAGTAGTACCCCGGACAGGGGCTATGGCTACACCTTC.

The rearrangement joins TRBV2 to TRBJ2-7; 9 bases align to TRBD2. The J segment lost 0 bases and the V segment lost 5 bases, leaving 5 bases of the junction unmatched. Germline CDR1 reads SNHLY; CDR2 reads FYNNEI. This CDR3 is built from 15 residues. CDR3 DNA sequence: TGTGCCAGCAGTAGTAGCGGGGGAGGCTCCTACGAGCAGTACTTC. Encoded protein: CASSSSGGGSYEQYF.

The chain recombines TRBV10-3 with TRBJ2-4; the match to TRBD1 covers 9 bases. Germline V gene lookup returns CDR1 ENHRY and CDR2 SYGVKD. CDR3 length: 17 amino acids. V dropped 0 bases and J dropped 4; count of bases not matched to a gene: 7. The CDR3 nucleotides are TGTGCCATCAGTGAGTCGATGGGTGGGACAGGGAAAAACATTCAGTACTTC. Translating gives CAISESMGGTGKNIQYF.

The CDR3 sequence is CASSWTGQINQPQHF. The CDR3 region has the DNA TGTGCCAGCAGCTGGACGGGACAGATCAATCAGCCCCAGCATTTT. V gene TRBV7-2 combines with J gene TRBJ1-5; TRBD1 matches 7 bases. Germline V CDR1 and CDR2: SGHTA, FQGNSA. CDR3 size: 15 residues. Trimming took 4 bases from V and 3 from J; bases not matched to a gene: 6.

In its sample, this clone was seen a few times. The chain uses TRBV7-3 and TRBJ2-2; tentative D call: TRBD1 (6 bases). The germline V gene has CDR1 SGHTA and CDR2 FQGTGA. This CDR3 region has 13 residues. The ends were cut back, 4 bases at V and 7 bases at J, with 10 bases in the middle. In DNA, the CDR3 is TGTGCCAGCAGCTCAGACAGGCACGGGGAGCTGTTTTTT. Its translation: CASSSDRHGELFF.

The chain employs TRBV3-1 (or the pseudogene TRBV3-2) and TRBJ2-1; 12 bases agree with TRBD2. CDR1 is LGHDT and CDR2 is YNNKEL in the germline V gene (reference sequence). The CDR3 consists of 15 residues. V lost 4 bases to trimming and J lost 7 bases; unmatched junction nucleotides: 5. CDR3 sequence reads: CASSPPSGRANEQFF. The CDR3 DNA is TGTGCCAGCAGCCCCCCTAGCGGGAGGGCTAATGAGCAGTTCTTC.

This chain connects TRBV28 to TRBJ2-1, with 7 bases lining up with TRBD1. The CDR3 has 14 amino acids. The V segment lost 4 bases and the J segment 6 bases; nucleotides outside the gene matches: 6. Germline CDR1 MDHEN, CDR2 SYDVKM. The CDR3 nucleotides read TGTGCCAGCAGTTCCGGACAGGAGCGCAATGAGCAGTTCTTC. It specifies CASSSGQERNEQFF.

The J gene is TRBJ1-1, the V gene TRBV25-1; D is unresolved. Germline-derived CDR1 and CDR2 are MGHDK and SYGVNS. This CDR3 has 14 residues. V lost 5 bases and J lost 0, with 10 bases in between. CDR3 loop: CASSKAFMNTEAFF. In nucleotides, the CDR3 is TGTGCCAGCAGTAAAGCCTTCATGAACACTGAAGCTTTCTTT.

The rearrangement joins TRBV28 to TRBJ1-2, with 8 bases fitting TRBD1. Per germline, CDR1 MDHEN and CDR2 SYDVKM. CDR3 length equals 15 residues. V gave up 5 bases and J gave up 4 bases; unmatched junction bases: 9. The CDR3: CASSAPDRVGYGYTF. For the CDR3, the DNA is TGTGCCAGCAGTGCCCCGGACAGGGTGGGCTATGGCTACACCTTC.